Listed below are T cell receptor beta chains from one sample, sequenced in a study of Ad26.COV2.S vaccination and SARS-CoV-2 variants. Libraries were prepared by immunoSEQ multiplex PCR; TCRdb keeps only in-frame clonotypes and omits some of them. The top ten hold approximately 4% of the sample, which has approximately 410,000 clones, roughly 90% seen once. Sequenced here: peripheral blood, sampled in a trial of Ad26.COV2.S vaccine versus placebo. These receptors came from a person between 18 and 59 years old who received the Ad26.COV2.S COVID-19 vaccine or a placebo. The CDR3 runs from the conserved cysteine through the conserved F or W.

v_call: TRBV20-1
cdr3_aa: CSASHQATDTQYF

v_call: TRBV29-1
cdr3_aa: CSAARGSNQPQHF

v_call: TRBV2
cdr3_aa: CASSESGAALNTEAFF

v_call: TRBV7-9
cdr3_aa: CASTGGGRAGELFF

v_call: TRBV5-8
cdr3_aa: CASSLPVGGVYEQYF

v_call: TRBV6-4
cdr3_aa: CASSDSGTNNSPLHF

v_call: TRBV6-2/TRBV6-3
cdr3_aa: CASSYRGVNTEAFF

v_call: TRBV27
cdr3_aa: CASSLSRLAASYEQYF

v_call: TRBV11-2
cdr3_aa: CASSLGPTNRDGYTF

v_call: TRBV2
cdr3_aa: CASSSGTGSYEQYF

v_call: TRBV19
cdr3_aa: CASSIAPWAGNSGANVLTF

v_call: TRBV7-2
cdr3_aa: CASSGGGGLAKNIQYF

v_call: TRBV7-6
cdr3_aa: CASSPGGRSYNEQFF

v_call: TRBV27
cdr3_aa: CASLGRDRTQKEQFF

v_call: TRBV30
cdr3_aa: CAWQRVLRGEQFF

v_call: TRBV5-6
cdr3_aa: CASSFRGLGSYEQYF

v_call: TRBV3-1/TRBV3-2
cdr3_aa: CASSHQQGHTEAFF

v_call: TRBV9
cdr3_aa: CASSALPSTGNYGYTF

v_call: TRBV7-8
cdr3_aa: CASSPTTQGALGYGYTF

v_call: TRBV7-2
cdr3_aa: CASSLAAGEQYF

v_call: TRBV5-1
cdr3_aa: CASSTREDGTGELFF

v_call: TRBV6-1
cdr3_aa: CASSEAEEGNQPQHF

v_call: TRBV12-2
cdr3_aa: CASRLVGGQGSNQPQHF

v_call: TRBV3-1/TRBV3-2
cdr3_aa: CASSQSGQETQYF

v_call: TRBV5-6
cdr3_aa: CASSPPTGAKSEAFF

v_call: TRBV19
cdr3_aa: CASSVRDRDYEQYF

v_call: TRBV19
cdr3_aa: CASSTGGPNTDGELFF

v_call: TRBV13
cdr3_aa: CASSYGLSGVYEQYF

v_call: TRBV6-6
cdr3_aa: CASSLAGGRSDTQYF

v_call: TRBV10-3
cdr3_aa: CAISESGRLAGDTDTQYF

v_call: TRBV6-5
cdr3_aa: CASSSGFPGAFF

v_call: TRBV3-1/TRBV3-2
cdr3_aa: CASSQVTGGGNTEAFF

v_call: TRBV5-1
cdr3_aa: CASSASGQGAVLYF

v_call: TRBV27
cdr3_aa: CASSLNNREGSPLHF

v_call: TRBV3-1/TRBV3-2
cdr3_aa: CASSHAGGHYEQYF

v_call: TRBV3-1/TRBV3-2
cdr3_aa: CASSQGSVSPVEAFF

v_call: TRBV7-9
cdr3_aa: CASSPWTSGADTQYF

v_call: TRBV6-2/TRBV6-3
cdr3_aa: CASSHSGPWVDTQYF

v_call: TRBV5-5
cdr3_aa: CASSYGVDNSPLHF

v_call: TRBV21-1
cdr3_aa: CASSKAPDTQYF

v_call: TRBV6-5
cdr3_aa: CASRAGQHSGNTIYF

v_call: TRBV30
cdr3_aa: CAYGTLSTDTQYF